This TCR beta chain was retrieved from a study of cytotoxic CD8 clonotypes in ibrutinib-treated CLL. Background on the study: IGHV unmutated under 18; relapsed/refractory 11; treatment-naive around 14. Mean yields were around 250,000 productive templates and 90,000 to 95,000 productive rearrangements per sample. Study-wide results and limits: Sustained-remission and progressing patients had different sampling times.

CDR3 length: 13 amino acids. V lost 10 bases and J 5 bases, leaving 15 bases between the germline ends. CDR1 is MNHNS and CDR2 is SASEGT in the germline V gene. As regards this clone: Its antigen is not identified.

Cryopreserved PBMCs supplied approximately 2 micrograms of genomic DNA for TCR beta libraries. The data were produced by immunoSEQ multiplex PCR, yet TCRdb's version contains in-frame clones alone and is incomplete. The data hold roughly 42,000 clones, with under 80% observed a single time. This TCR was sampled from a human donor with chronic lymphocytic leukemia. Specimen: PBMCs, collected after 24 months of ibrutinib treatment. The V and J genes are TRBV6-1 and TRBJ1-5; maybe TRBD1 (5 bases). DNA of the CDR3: TGTGCCACCCTTTGGGACGGCGATCAGCCCCAGCATTTT. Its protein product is CATLWDGDQPQHF.